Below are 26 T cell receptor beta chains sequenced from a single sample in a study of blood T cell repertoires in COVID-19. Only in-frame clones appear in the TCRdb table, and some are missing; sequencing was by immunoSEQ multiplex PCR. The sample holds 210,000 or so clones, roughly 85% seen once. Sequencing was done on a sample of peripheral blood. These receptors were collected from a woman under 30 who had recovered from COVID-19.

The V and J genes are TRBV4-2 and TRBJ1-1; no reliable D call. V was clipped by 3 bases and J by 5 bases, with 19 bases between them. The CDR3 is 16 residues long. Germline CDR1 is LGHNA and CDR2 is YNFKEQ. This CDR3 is CASSQQPVLVFTEAFF. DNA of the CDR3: TGTGCCAGCAGCCAGCAGCCAGTCCTAGTCTTTACTGAAGCTTTCTTT.

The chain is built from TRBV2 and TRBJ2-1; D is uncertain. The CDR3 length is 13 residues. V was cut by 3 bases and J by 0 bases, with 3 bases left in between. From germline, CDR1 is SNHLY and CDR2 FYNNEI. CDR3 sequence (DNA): TGTGCCAGCAGTGACAGCTCCTACAATGAGCAGTTCTTC. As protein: CASSDSSYNEQFF.

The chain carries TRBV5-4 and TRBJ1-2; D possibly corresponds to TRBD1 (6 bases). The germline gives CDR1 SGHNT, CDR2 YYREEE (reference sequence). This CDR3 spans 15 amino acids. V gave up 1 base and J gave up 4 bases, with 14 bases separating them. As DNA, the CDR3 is TGTGCCAGCAGCTTGCCTCAGGGGATGAGCTATGGCTACACCTTC. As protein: CASSLPQGMSYGYTF.

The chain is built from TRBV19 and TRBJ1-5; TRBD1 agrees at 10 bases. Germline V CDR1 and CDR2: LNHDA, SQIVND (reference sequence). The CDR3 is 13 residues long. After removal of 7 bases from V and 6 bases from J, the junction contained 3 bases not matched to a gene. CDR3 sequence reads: CASTDRGLQPQHF. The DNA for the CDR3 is TGTGCCAGTACCGACAGGGGGCTTCAGCCCCAGCATTTT.

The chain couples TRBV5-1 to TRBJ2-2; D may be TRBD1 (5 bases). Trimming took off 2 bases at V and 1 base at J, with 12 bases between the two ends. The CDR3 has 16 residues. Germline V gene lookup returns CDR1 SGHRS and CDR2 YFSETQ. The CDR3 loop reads CASSLIRGQNTGELFF. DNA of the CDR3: TGCGCCAGCAGCTTAATACGCGGACAGAACACCGGGGAGCTGTTTTTT.

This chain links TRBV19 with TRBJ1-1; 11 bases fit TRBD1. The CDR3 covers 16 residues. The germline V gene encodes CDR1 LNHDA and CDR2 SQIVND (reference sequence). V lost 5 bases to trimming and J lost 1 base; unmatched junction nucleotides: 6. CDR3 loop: CASSGRTGGENTEAFF. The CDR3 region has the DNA TGTGCCAGTAGTGGTAGGACAGGGGGCGAGAACACTGAAGCTTTCTTT. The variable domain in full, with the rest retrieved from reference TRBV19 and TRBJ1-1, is DGGITQSPKYLFRKEGQNVTLSCEQNLNHDAMYWYRQDPGQGLRLIYYSQIVNDFQKGDIAEGYSVSREKKESFPLTVTSAQKNPTAFYLCASSGRTGGENTEAFFGQGTRLTVV.

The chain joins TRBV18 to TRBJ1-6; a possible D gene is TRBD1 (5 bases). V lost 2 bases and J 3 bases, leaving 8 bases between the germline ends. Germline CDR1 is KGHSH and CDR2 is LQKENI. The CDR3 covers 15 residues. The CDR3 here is CASSPGAFYNSPLHF. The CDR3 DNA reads TGTGCCAGCTCACCAGGGGCCTTCTATAATTCACCCCTCCACTTT.

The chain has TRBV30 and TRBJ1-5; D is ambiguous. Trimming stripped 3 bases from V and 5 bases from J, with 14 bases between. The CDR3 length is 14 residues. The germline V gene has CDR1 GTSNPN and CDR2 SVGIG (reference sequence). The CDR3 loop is CAWSPEGADQPQHF. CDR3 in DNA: TGTGCCTGGAGCCCGGAGGGAGCCGATCAGCCCCAGCATTTT.

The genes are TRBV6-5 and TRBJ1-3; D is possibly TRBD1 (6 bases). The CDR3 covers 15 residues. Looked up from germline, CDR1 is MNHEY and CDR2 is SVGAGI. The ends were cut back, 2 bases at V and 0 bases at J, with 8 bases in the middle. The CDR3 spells CASSYQGFSGNTIYF. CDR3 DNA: TGTGCCAGCAGTTACCAGGGGTTCTCTGGAAACACCATATATTTT.

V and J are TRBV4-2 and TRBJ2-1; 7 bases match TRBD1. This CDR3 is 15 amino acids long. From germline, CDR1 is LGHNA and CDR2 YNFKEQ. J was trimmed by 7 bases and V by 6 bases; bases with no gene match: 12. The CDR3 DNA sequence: TGTGCCAGCAGTCTCACTAGGGGGCGCGGGAATGAGCAGTTCTTC. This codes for CASSLTRGRGNEQFF.

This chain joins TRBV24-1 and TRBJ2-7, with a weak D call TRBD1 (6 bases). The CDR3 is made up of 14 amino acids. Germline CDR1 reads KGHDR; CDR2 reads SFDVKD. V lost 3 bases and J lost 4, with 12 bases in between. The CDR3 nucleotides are TGTGCCACCAGTGATCCCGGGACACCATACGAGCAGTACTTC. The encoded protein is CATSDPGTPYEQYF.

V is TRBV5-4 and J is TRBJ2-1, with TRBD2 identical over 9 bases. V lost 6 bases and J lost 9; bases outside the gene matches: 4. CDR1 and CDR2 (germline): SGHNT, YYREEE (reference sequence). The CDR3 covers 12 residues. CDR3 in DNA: TGTGCCAGCAAAGTTAGCGGGGGTGAGCAGTTCTTC. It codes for CASKVSGGEQFF.

Here the CDR3 DNA reads TGCGCCAGCAGCCTTCGGGAGTCATCCTCCTACGAGCAGTACTTC. Translating gives CASSLRESSSYEQYF. This chain connects TRBV4-1 to TRBJ2-7, with a tentative D call TRBD2 (6 bases). The CDR3 length is 15 residues. Per the germline V gene, CDR1 is MGHRA and CDR2 is YSYEKL. V dropped 4 bases and J dropped 0 bases, with 13 bases sitting between them.

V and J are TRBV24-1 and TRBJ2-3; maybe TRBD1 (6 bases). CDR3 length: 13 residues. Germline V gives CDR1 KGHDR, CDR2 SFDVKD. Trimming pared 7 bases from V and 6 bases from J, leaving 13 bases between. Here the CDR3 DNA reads TGTGCCACCAGCTTATGGGGGCGGGATACGCAGTATTTT. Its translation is CATSLWGRDTQYF.

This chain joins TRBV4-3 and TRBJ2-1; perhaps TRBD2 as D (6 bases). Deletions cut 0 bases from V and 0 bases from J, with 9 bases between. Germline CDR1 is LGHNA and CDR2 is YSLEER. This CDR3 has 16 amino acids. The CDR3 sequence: CASSQDGSGSYNEQFF. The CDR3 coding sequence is TGCGCCAGCAGCCAAGATGGTAGCGGCTCCTACAATGAGCAGTTCTTC.

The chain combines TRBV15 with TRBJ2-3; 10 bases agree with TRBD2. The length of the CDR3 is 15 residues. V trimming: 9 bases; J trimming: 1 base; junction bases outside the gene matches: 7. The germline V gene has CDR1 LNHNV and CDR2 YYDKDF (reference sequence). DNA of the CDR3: TGTGCCACTAAGAGCGGGAGGGCCGGCACAGATACGCAGTATTTT. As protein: CATKSGRAGTDTQYF.

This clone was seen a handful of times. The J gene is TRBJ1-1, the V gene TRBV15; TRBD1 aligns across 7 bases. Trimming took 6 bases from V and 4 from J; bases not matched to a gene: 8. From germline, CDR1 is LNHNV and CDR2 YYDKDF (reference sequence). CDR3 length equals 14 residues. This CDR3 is CATSTYRGATEAFF. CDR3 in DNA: TGTGCCACCAGTACCTACAGGGGAGCCACTGAAGCTTTCTTT.

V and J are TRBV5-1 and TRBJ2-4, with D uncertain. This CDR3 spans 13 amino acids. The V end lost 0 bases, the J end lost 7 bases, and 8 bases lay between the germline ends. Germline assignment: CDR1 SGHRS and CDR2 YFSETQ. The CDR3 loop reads CASSLDITNIQYF. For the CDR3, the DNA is TGCGCCAGCAGCTTGGACATCACGAACATTCAGTACTTC.

CDR3 DNA sequence: TGTGCCAGTAGTATGGGACAGGGGGCGCGGTACAATCAGCCCCAGCATTTT. Its protein product is CASSMGQGARYNQPQHF. The chain employs TRBV19 and TRBJ1-5; 12 bases are shared with TRBD1. Germline lookup yields CDR1 LNHDA and CDR2 SQIVND (reference sequence). V gave up 3 bases and J gave up 3 bases; unmatched junction bases: 6. The CDR3 loop spans 17 amino acids.

The CDR3 reads CASENGVRAGNQPQHF. CDR3 in DNA: TGTGCCAGTGAAAATGGAGTGAGGGCCGGCAATCAGCCCCAGCATTTT. The V and J genes are TRBV19 and TRBJ1-5; no clear D. The CDR3 runs to 16 residues. Per germline, CDR1 LNHDA and CDR2 SQIVND (reference sequence). V lost 8 bases and J lost 2, with 19 bases in between. The full variable domain, with the rest looked up from reference TRBV19 and TRBJ1-5, is DGGITQSPKYLFRKEGQNVTLSCEQNLNHDAMYWYRQDPGQGLRLIYYSQIVNDFQKGDIAEGYSVSREKKESFPLTVTSAQKNPTAFYLCASENGVRAGNQPQHFGDGTRLSIL.

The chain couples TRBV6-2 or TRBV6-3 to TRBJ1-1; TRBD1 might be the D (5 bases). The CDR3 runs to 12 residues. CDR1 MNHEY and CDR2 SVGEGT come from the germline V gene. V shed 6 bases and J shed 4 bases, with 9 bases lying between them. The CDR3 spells CASSPGLTEAFF. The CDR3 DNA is TGTGCCAGCAGCCCGGGGCTCACTGAAGCTTTCTTT.

The CDR3 loop is CASSLHALPNNEQFF. The CDR3 DNA is TGTGCCAGCAGCCTTCACGCCCTCCCTAACAATGAGCAGTTCTTC. The chain links TRBV4-2 to TRBJ2-1; D unresolved. Trimming took 4 bases from V and 5 from J, leaving 15 bases between them. Germline CDR1 and CDR2: LGHNA and YNFKEQ. The CDR3 covers 15 residues.

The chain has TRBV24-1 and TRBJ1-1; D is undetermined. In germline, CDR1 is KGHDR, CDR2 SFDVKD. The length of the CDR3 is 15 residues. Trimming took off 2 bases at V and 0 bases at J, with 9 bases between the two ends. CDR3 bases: TGTGCCACCAGTGATTCTAAATTGATGAACACTGAAGCTTTCTTT. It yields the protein CATSDSKLMNTEAFF.

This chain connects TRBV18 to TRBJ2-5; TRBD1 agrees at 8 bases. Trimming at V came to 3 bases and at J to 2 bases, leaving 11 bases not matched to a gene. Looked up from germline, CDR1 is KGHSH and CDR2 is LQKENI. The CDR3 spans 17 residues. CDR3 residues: CASSPSPGQGGQETQYF. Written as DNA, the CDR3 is TGTGCCAGCTCACCTTCACCCGGACAGGGTGGACAAGAGACCCAGTACTTC.

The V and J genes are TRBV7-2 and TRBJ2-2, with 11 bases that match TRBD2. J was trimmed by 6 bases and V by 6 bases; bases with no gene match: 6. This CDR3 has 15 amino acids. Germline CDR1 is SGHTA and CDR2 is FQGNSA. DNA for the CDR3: TGTGCCAGCAGATCACTAGCGGGAGCACCCGGGGAGCTGTTTTTT. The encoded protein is CASRSLAGAPGELFF.

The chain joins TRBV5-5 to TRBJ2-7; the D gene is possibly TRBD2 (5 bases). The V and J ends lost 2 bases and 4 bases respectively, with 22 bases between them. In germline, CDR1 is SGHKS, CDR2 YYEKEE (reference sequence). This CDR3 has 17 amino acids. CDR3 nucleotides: TGTGCCAGCAGCTTATCCATTAACGGAAAACGGGGTTACGAGCAGTACTTC. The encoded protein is CASSLSINGKRGYEQYF.